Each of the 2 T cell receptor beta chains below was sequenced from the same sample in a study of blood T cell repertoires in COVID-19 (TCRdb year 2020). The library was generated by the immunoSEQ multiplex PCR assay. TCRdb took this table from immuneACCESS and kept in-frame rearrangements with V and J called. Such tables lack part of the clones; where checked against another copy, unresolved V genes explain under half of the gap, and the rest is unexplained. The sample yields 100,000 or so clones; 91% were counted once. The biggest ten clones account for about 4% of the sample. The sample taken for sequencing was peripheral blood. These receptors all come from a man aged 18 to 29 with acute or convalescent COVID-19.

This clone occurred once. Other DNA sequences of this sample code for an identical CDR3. The CDR3 reads CASSQGQGAYEQYF. The DNA of the CDR3 is TGCGCCAGCAGCCAGGGACAGGGGGCGTATGAGCAGTACTTC. The chain recombines TRBV4-1 with TRBJ2-7; the match to TRBD1 covers 12 bases. CDR1 and CDR2 (germline): MGHRA, YSYEKL. V shed 3 bases and J 7 bases; nucleotides not matched to a gene: 4. CDR3 length: 14 amino acids.

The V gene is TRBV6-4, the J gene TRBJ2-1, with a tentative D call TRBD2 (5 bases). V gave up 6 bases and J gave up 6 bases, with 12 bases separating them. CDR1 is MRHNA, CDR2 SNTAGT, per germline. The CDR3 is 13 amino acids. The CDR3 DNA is TGTGCCAGCAGCGCGGACGGGATCAATGAGCAGTTCTTC. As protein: CASSADGINEQFF.